The next 26 T cell receptor beta chains were all read from a single sample in a study of early T cells in non-severe SARS-CoV-2 infection. TCRdb redid the calling of the 5' RACE reads with MiXCR, one entry per CDR3 protein. The repertoire holds approximately 30,000 distinct CDR3 sequences, with 4.7% as singletons. Sequencing was performed on whole blood. The receptors come from an adult who was a healthcare worker with PCR-confirmed SARS-CoV-2 infection or an uninfected control (not recorded which).

This clonotype was counted between two and nine times. The chain employs TRBV15 and TRBJ1-5; TRBD1 matches 8 bases. The junction had 5 bases not matched to a gene; V was cut back by 0 bases and J by 7 bases. CDR1 is LNHNV and CDR2 is YYDKDF in the germline V gene (reference sequence). This CDR3 spans 15 amino acids. DNA for the CDR3: TGTGCCACCAGCAGAGAAAGGACAGGGAACCAGCCCCAGCATTTT. Translation gives CATSRERTGNQPQHF. Together with reference TRBV15 and TRBJ1-5, the CDR3 gives the full variable domain: DAMVIQNPRYQVTQFGKPVTLSCSQTLNHNVMYWYQQKSSQAPKLLFHYYDKDFNNEADTPDNFQSRRPNTSFCFLDIRSPGLGDTAMYLCATSRERTGNQPQHFGDGTRLSIL.

Note on this clonotype: The germline gene is not matched at one end of the junction; a read error may be the cause. The chain recombines TRBV6-5 with TRBJ2-3; perhaps D is TRBD1 or TRBD2 (5 bases each). The germline CDR1 and CDR2 sequences are MNHEY and SVGAGI. This CDR3 contains 13 residues. The CDR3 protein is CASRRDGTNTQYF. The CDR3 region has the DNA TGTGCCAGCAGGAGGGACGGCACAAATACGCAGTATTTT.

The chain is built from TRBV28 and TRBJ2-6; no definite D call. CDR1 MDHEN and CDR2 SYDVKM come from the germline V gene. Trimming took 5 bases from V and 0 from J, leaving 14 bases between them. The length of the CDR3 is 17 residues. CDR3 amino acids: CASSGGDIPSGANVLTF. CDR3 DNA: TGTGCCAGCAGTGGTGGCGACATACCCTCTGGGGCCAACGTCCTGACTTTC.

The chain couples TRBV7-6 to TRBJ2-7; 10 bases line up with TRBD1. V dropped 7 bases and J dropped 3; count of bases not matched to a gene: 9. The CDR3 spans 15 residues. Germline V gene sequence: CDR1 SGHVS, CDR2 FNYEAQ. For the CDR3, the DNA is TGTGCCAGCACCGTGGGAGGACAGGGGGTCTACGAGCAGTACTTC. This gives the protein CASTVGGQGVYEQYF.

This clonotype showed up just a few times. The chain links TRBV7-2 to TRBJ1-1, with D tentatively TRBD1 (5 bases). This CDR3 is built from 14 residues. Germline loops: CDR1 SGHTA, CDR2 FQGNSA. Trimming removed 5 bases from V and 6 bases from J, with 16 bases in between. The CDR3 is CASSPWDPPPEAFF. The CDR3 nucleotides are TGTGCCAGCAGCCCCTGGGACCCTCCCCCTGAAGCTTTCTTT.

This clonotype was picked up many times. The chain combines TRBV9 with TRBJ2-5; 7 positions agree with TRBD1. V dropped 4 bases and J dropped 4; count of bases not matched to a gene: 4. Germline V gives CDR1 SGDLS, CDR2 YYNGEE. This CDR3 contains 13 residues. CDR3: CASSYGTAETQYF. The CDR3 coding sequence is TGTGCCAGCAGCTATGGGACAGCAGAGACCCAGTACTTC.

CDR3 sequence (DNA): TGTGCCAGCAGACTCCGACAGGGGACCTATGGCTACACCTTC. Its translation: CASRLRQGTYGYTF. J is TRBJ1-2 and V is TRBV2; TRBD1 matches 8 bases. Germline V gene lookup returns CDR1 SNHLY and CDR2 FYNNEI. This CDR3 has 14 amino acids. V trimming: 6 bases; J trimming: 4 bases; junction bases outside the gene matches: 7. Full variable domain (outside the CDR3, taken from reference TRBV2 and TRBJ1-2): EPEVTQTPSHQVTQMGQEVILRCVPISNHLYFYWYRQILGQKVEFLVSFYNNEISEKSEIFDDQFSVERPDGSNFTLKIRSTKLEDSAMYFCASRLRQGTYGYTFGSGTRLTVV.

This clonotype was detected many times. The chain has TRBV12-3 or TRBV12-4 and TRBJ1-6; D remains ambiguous. This CDR3 is built from 12 residues. The ends were cut back, 3 bases at V and 7 bases at J, with 4 bases in the middle. Written as DNA, the CDR3 is TGTGCCAGCAGTTTTCGAAATTCACCCCTCCACTTT. The encoded protein is CASSFRNSPLHF.

This clonotype was seen many times. The chain carries TRBV10-3 and TRBJ2-2; D call uncertain. CDR3 length equals 12 residues. The V gene lost 4 bases and the J gene lost 7 bases, with 7 bases spanning the gap. The germline CDR1 and CDR2 sequences are ENHRY and SYGVKD. The chain's CDR3 is CAISVADGELFF. As DNA, the CDR3 is TGTGCCATCAGTGTGGCGGACGGGGAGCTGTTTTTT.

The sample holds many counts of this clonotype. The chain employs TRBV6-1 and TRBJ2-1; 9 positions agree with TRBD2. V shed 0 bases, J shed 4 bases, and the junction held 16 bases outside the gene matches. The CDR3 has 20 amino acids. Germline V gene data show CDR1 as MNHNS and CDR2 as SASEGT. The CDR3 sequence: CASSEAGSGKAGGWYNEQFF. DNA of the CDR3: TGTGCCAGCAGTGAAGCGGGTAGCGGTAAAGCGGGGGGTTGGTACAATGAGCAGTTCTTC.

This clonotype was recorded many times. The rearrangement links TRBV6-2 or TRBV6-3 to TRBJ2-4; possible D gene TRBD2, 6 bases. CDR1 MNHEY and CDR2 SVGEGT come from the germline V gene. V gave up 5 bases and J gave up 0 bases, with 14 bases separating them. The CDR3 has 16 amino acids. The CDR3 sequence: CASSQGTAIAKNIQYF. In DNA form, the CDR3 reads TGTGCCAGCAGTCAAGGGACTGCTATAGCCAAAAACATTCAGTACTTC.

The chain links TRBV7-2 to TRBJ2-3; no reliable D call. Germline V gives CDR1 SGHTA, CDR2 FQGNSA. The V gene lost 1 base and the J gene lost 2 bases, with 1 base spanning the gap. This CDR3 spans 12 amino acids. The CDR3, as DNA: TGTGCCAGCAGCTTAGACACAGATACGCAGTATTTT. Its protein product is CASSLDTDTQYF.

The sample holds many counts of this clonotype. The genes are TRBV7-9 and TRBJ1-1, with 8 bases fitting TRBD1. Germline V CDR1 and CDR2: SEHNR, FQNEAQ (reference sequence). The CDR3 spans 15 residues. J lost 6 bases, V lost 1 base, and 7 bases had no gene match. The DNA for the CDR3 is TGTGCCAGCAGCTTAGACCAGGGGGCGATAGCTGAAGCTTTCTTT. Amino acids: CASSLDQGAIAEAFF.

Ten or more counts support this clonotype. The V and J genes are TRBV29-1 and TRBJ1-1, with D possibly being TRBD1 (6 bases). CDR1 SQVTM and CDR2 ANQGSEA come from the germline V gene. Trimming stripped 1 base from V and 1 base from J, with 7 bases between. The CDR3 has 13 residues. The CDR3: CSVEGTANTEAFF. The CDR3 DNA reads as TGCAGCGTTGAAGGGACAGCGAACACTGAAGCTTTCTTT.

The table lists this clonotype with many counts. The J gene is TRBJ2-7, the V gene TRBV5-1, with D unresolved. V gave up 2 bases and J gave up 0 bases, with 9 bases separating them. The CDR3 has 14 residues. Germline CDR1 SGHRS, CDR2 YFSETQ. CDR3 DNA sequence: TGCGCCAGCAGCTTCACCTCAAGCTCCTACGAGCAGTACTTC. This codes for CASSFTSSSYEQYF.

The V and J genes are TRBV6-5 and TRBJ2-1; possibly TRBD1 or TRBD2 for D (5 bases each). Trimming left V 8 bases short and J 1 base short, with 9 bases between. This CDR3 has 13 residues. CDR1 is MNHEY and CDR2 is SVGAGI in the germline V gene. The CDR3 coding sequence is TGTGCCAGCTTGGGACCGTCCTACAATGAGCAGTTCTTC. Its translation: CASLGPSYNEQFF.

There are many counts of this clonotype. The gene calls are TRBV7-2 and TRBJ1-2; D is uncertain. V was clipped by 8 bases and J by 3 bases, with 13 bases between them. The CDR3 totals 13 residues. The V gene's germline CDR1 is SGHTA and CDR2 FQGNSA. Written as DNA, the CDR3 is TGTGCCAGCTCGGGTTTCCCGCACTATGGCTACACCTTC. This encodes CASSGFPHYGYTF.

This clonotype occurred a few times. The gene calls are TRBV5-8 and TRBJ2-1; D is unresolved. The CDR3 consists of 16 residues. With 1 base removed from V and 7 bases from J, the gap between germline ends came to 18 bases. Germline CDR1 and CDR2: SGHTS and YDEGEE. The CDR3 DNA is TGTGCCAGCAGCTTGAGGACGCTGGGATCGCGGAATGAGCAGTTCTTC. It translates to CASSLRTLGSRNEQFF.

This clonotype was observed many times. The chain links TRBV20-1 to TRBJ2-2, with D uncertain. CDR1 DFQATT and CDR2 SNEGSKA come from the germline V gene (reference sequence). CDR3 size: 12 residues. The V end lost 6 bases, the J end lost 7 bases, and 12 bases lay between the germline ends. CDR3: CSALARRGELFF. CDR3 DNA sequence: TGCAGTGCACTTGCCCGCCGCGGGGAGCTGTTTTTT.

In this sample, this clonotype turned up a few times. For the CDR3, the DNA is TGTGCCAGCAGTTCCCGGGCTAATGAGCAGTTCTTC. The encoded protein is CASSSRANEQFF. This sequence joins TRBV28 and TRBJ2-1; no firm D call. The CDR3 covers 12 residues. Between the trimmed V and J ends, which lost 4 bases and 7 bases, there was a span of 8 bases. The germline gives CDR1 MDHEN, CDR2 SYDVKM.

This clonotype was picked up many times. One end of the junction does not line up with germline, which may come from a read error. The chain joins TRBV20-1 to TRBJ1-1; no clear D. This CDR3 spans 13 amino acids. The V gene's germline CDR1 is DFQATT and CDR2 SNEGSKA (reference sequence). CDR3 sequence reads: CSARSGGNAEAFF. Here the CDR3 DNA reads TGCAGTGCTAGATCGGGCGGGAACGCTGAAGCTTTCTTT.

This clonotype occurred many times. This chain uses TRBV6-5 with TRBJ2-5; D unresolved. V was pared by 2 bases and J by 1 base, with 5 bases between. The CDR3 covers 13 residues. Germline V lookup: CDR1 MNHEY, CDR2 SVGAGI. The CDR3 reads CASSYDFQETQYF. The CDR3, as DNA: TGTGCCAGCAGTTACGACTTCCAAGAGACCCAGTACTTC.

This clonotype was counted at least ten times. CDR3: CSARLRRSNTEAFF. As DNA, the CDR3 is TGCAGTGCTAGACTCAGACGGTCGAACACTGAAGCTTTCTTT. The chain employs TRBV20-1 and TRBJ1-1; D ambiguous. The CDR3 is 14 amino acids. The V and J ends lost 2 bases and 1 base respectively, with 11 bases between them. CDR1 is DFQATT, CDR2 SNEGSKA, per germline (reference sequence).

This clonotype was recorded many times. This chain connects TRBV15 to TRBJ2-1; the D gene is possibly TRBD1 (6 bases). This CDR3 is 15 amino acids long. The germline gives CDR1 LNHNV, CDR2 YYDKDF (reference sequence). Between the trimmed V and J ends, which lost 3 bases and 2 bases, there was a span of 11 bases. Here the CDR3 reads CATSRYGQTYNEQFF. CDR3 bases: TGTGCCACCAGCAGGTACGGACAGACCTACAATGAGCAGTTCTTC.

The sample holds many counts of this clonotype. The junction does not match germline at one end; this may be a read error. The rearrangement uses TRBV11-2 and TRBJ1-1; D gene ambiguous. Germline-derived CDR1 and CDR2 are SGHAT and FQNNGV. The CDR3 runs to 13 residues. For the CDR3, the DNA is TGTGCCAGCAGCGCAGGACTGAAGCCTGAAGTTTTCTTT. Translated: CASSAGLKPEVFF.

With respect to this clonotype: Given a much more abundant clone one base away, this may be a read error. CDR3 region: CASSLMTFPAFF. The CDR3 DNA reads as TGTGCCAGCAGTTTAATGACTTTCCCTGCTTTCTTT. The chain combines TRBV28 with TRBJ1-1; D is undetermined. This CDR3 region has 12 residues. The V gene's germline CDR1 is MDHEN and CDR2 SYDVKM. Deletions cut 2 bases from V and 11 bases from J, with 12 bases between.